The sequence of this T cell receptor beta chain was determined in a study of T cell repertoires in cytomegalovirus infection. In the study overall: HLA-C-restricted CMV epitopes, recently identified, and well-studied HLA-B-restricted ones were used by the study. The public TCR beta signatures pointed to both CMV infection and matching HLA type.

The V and J ends lost 5 bases and 4 bases respectively, with 5 bases between them. From germline, CDR1 is MNHEY and CDR2 SVGEGT. The CDR3 contains 12 residues. TCRdb reprocessed the reads via MiXCR and lists one record per CDR3 protein. The data hold 450,000 to 600,000 distinct CDR3 sequences, with more than 40% observed a single time. This clonotype was detected only a few times. What it recognizes is unknown. The chain couples TRBV6-2 or TRBV6-3 to TRBJ2-2, with a tentative D call TRBD2 (5 bases). Sequenced material: cultured PBMCs, taken from culture after CMV antigen stimulation. This TCR derives from a human donor in good health (CMV status not recorded). Some clones in this sample may be carry-over from other donors' samples. The CDR3 spells CASSEGTGELFF. DNA of the CDR3: TGTGCCAGCAGTGAGGGCACCGGGGAGCTGTTTTTT.